Listed below are T cell receptor beta chains from one sample, sequenced in a study of radiotherapy plus CTLA-4 blockade in lung cancer. Clones were read by immunoSEQ multiplex PCR, and TCRdb kept only the in-frame ones, dropping some. The data contain roughly 45,000 clones, approximately 62% of them singletons. Sequences were derived from peripheral blood, sampled from a patient treated with radiotherapy plus ipilimumab. Receptor source: a human donor with non-small cell lung cancer who had a partial response to radiotherapy plus ipilimumab. CDR3s include the opening cysteine and the closing phenylalanine or tryptophan. The D gene is left open where the match is weak. Rows may omit the clone size; those that give it use once, few, many or a size class.

many | TRBJ1-4 | TRBV9 | TRBD1 | TGTGCCAGCAGCAAGACAGGGTACGGTGAAAAACTGTTTTTT | CASSKTGYGEKLFF
many | TRBJ2-1 | TRBV11-3 | - | TGTGCCAGCAGCTTAAATGGCGGGGGCCTCAATGAGCAGTTCTTC | CASSLNGGGLNEQFF
few | TRBJ1-3 | TRBV5-1 | - | TGTGCCAGCAGCCTTGACAGCTCTGGAAACACCATATATTTT | CASSLDSSGNTIYF
- | TRBJ1-2 | TRBV19 | TRBD1 | TGTGCCAGTAGTCAAACAGGGGGCGACTATGGCTACACCTTC | CASSQTGGDYGYTF
few | TRBJ1-6 | TRBV18 | TRBD1 | TGTGCCAGCTCCCCGGGACAGGGATATTCACCCCTCCACTTT | CASSPGQGYSPLHF
- | TRBJ1-1 | TRBV2 | - | TGTGCCAGCACTTTGTCGGGGGGAGACACTGAAGCTTTCTTT | CASTLSGGDTEAFF
- | TRBJ1-2 | TRBV19 | TRBD1 | TGTGCCAGCGTCCTTGGGACAGGTGGCCATGGCTACACCTTC | CASVLGTGGHGYTF
few | TRBJ2-7 | TRBV5-1 | - | TGCGCCAGCAGCTTGGTGGTGGGAGGAGGATGGGCCACCTACGAGCAGTACTTC | CASSLVVGGGWATYEQYF
medium-sized | TRBJ2-7 | TRBV6-5 | TRBD2 | TGTGCCAGCAGTTACGCGGGGGGGGCAGTCAACGAGCAGTACTTC | CASSYAGGAVNEQYF
many | TRBJ2-1 | TRBV7-2 | TRBD1 | TGTGCCAGCCGCCGGACAGGGGGGGGAAATGAGCAGTTCTTC | CASRRTGGGNEQFF
few | TRBJ1-1 | TRBV6-1 | TRBD1 | TGTGCCAGCACCGTAGACAGGGCGCGTACTGAAGCTTTCTTT | CASTVDRARTEAFF
few | TRBJ1-3 | TRBV6-1 | - | TGTGCCAGCAGTGAATTCCAGGGCGCGAACACCATATATTTT | CASSEFQGANTIYF
- | TRBJ1-1 | TRBV5-1 | - | TGCGCCAGCAGGGAGGGGAGGTCTACTGAAGCTTTCTTT | CASREGRSTEAFF
- | TRBJ2-7 | TRBV9 | - | TGTGCCAGCAGCGTAGCTGATAGATACGAGCAGTACTTC | CASSVADRYEQYF
- | TRBJ1-1 | TRBV7-6 | TRBD1 | TGTGCCAGCAGCAGAGGGACAGGGTACGACACTGAAGCTTTCTTT | CASSRGTGYDTEAFF
- | TRBJ2-7 | TRBV7-2 | - | TGTGCCAGCACCTTCTCCCCGGGTTCCTACGAGCAGTACTTC | CASTFSPGSYEQYF
- | TRBJ1-4 | TRBV6-5 | - | TGTGCCAGCAGTTACGCAAAGGGAGGAAAACTGTTTTTT | CASSYAKGGKLFF
- | TRBJ1-1 | TRBV25-1 | - | TGTGCCAGCAGGCCCGGGAACACTGAAGCTTTCTTT | CASRPGNTEAFF
- | TRBJ2-2 | TRBV30 | - | TGTGCCTGGAGTGTACTACCGAGCACCGGGGAGCTGTTTTTT | CAWSVLPSTGELFF
- | TRBJ1-2 | TRBV5-1 | TRBD1 | TGCGCCAGCAGCTCAACAGGGGAGTATGGCTACACCTTC | CASSSTGEYGYTF
- | TRBJ2-2 | TRBV5-5 | TRBD1 | TGTGCCAGCAGCTTGGCCGGGACAGGGGCTCCCGGGGAGCTGTTTTTT | CASSLAGTGAPGELFF
- | TRBJ1-6 | TRBV27 | TRBD1 | TGTGCCGCAGGTGGAGGGACAGGGAATAATTCACCCCTCCACTTT | CAAGGGTGNNSPLHF
- | TRBJ1-1 | TRBV5-6 | - | TGTGCCAGCAGCTTTATGCAGCGGATGAACACTGAAGCTTTCTTT | CASSFMQRMNTEAFF
- | TRBJ2-1 | TRBV5-6 | TRBD2 | TGTGCCAGCAGTGCGGGGGTCTCCTACAATGAGCAGTTCTTC | CASSAGVSYNEQFF
- | TRBJ1-1 | TRBV11-2 | - | TGTGCCAGCAGCGTCCTTCTTGGGGCCGGCACTGAAGCTTTCTTT | CASSVLLGAGTEAFF
- | TRBJ1-1 | TRBV6-5 | - | TGTGCCAGCAGTTACCAGGGGATGATGAACACTGAAGCTTTCTTT | CASSYQGMMNTEAFF
few | TRBJ2-4 | TRBV6-5 | TRBD1 | TGTGCCAGCAAGCGGAGACAGGGAATGGTCATTCAGTACTTC | CASKRRQGMVIQYF
- | TRBJ2-7 | TRBV5-1 | - | TGCGCCAGCAGCTTGGCCGACACCCACTCCTACGAGCAGTACTTC | CASSLADTHSYEQYF
- | TRBJ2-5 | TRBV29-1 | - | TGCAGCGCCCAACCCCCCCGGCGGGAGACCCAGTACTTC | CSAQPPRRETQYF
- | TRBJ1-1 | TRBV2 | - | TGTGCCAGCAGCCGCGGAGGCACTGAAGCTTTCTTT | CASSRGGTEAFF
- | TRBJ2-5 | TRBV19 | TRBD2 | TGTGCCTGGCAGTGGAGCGGGGGGCTGGAGACCCAGTACTTC | CAWQWSGGLETQYF
- | TRBJ1-2 | TRBV9 | - | TGTGCCAGCAGCGTAGGGTTCGGAGAGGGCTTGAGCTATGGCTACACCTTC | CASSVGFGEGLSYGYTF
- | TRBJ1-1 | TRBV5-6 | - | TGTGCCAGCAGCGGTCAGGGGCGGAGGACTGAAGCTTTCTTT | CASSGQGRRTEAFF
once | TRBJ1-1 | TRBV5-6 | - | TGTGCCAGCAGCTTATCTCCCCGGCAGAGGGCGTGGGACACTGAAGCTTTCTTT | CASSLSPRQRAWDTEAFF
- | TRBJ1-1 | TRBV5-6 | TRBD1 | TGTGCCAGCAGCCCGAGGTGGGACAGGGGGCTTGAAGCTTTCTTT | CASSPRWDRGLEAFF
- | TRBJ2-7 | TRBV2 | - | TGTGCCAGCACCGGGATGAAGAGTGCTGACTACGAGCAGTACTTC | CASTGMKSADYEQYF
- | TRBJ2-1 | TRBV4-2 | TRBD2 | TGTGCCAGCAGCCAAGTGGGAGGGGCCTCCTACAATGAGCAGTTCTTC | CASSQVGGASYNEQFF
- | TRBJ1-1 | TRBV29-1 | - | TGCAGCGTCAAAAGGGACACCAACACTGAAGCTTTCTTT | CSVKRDTNTEAFF
- | TRBJ2-7 | TRBV11-2 | - | TGTGCCAGCAGCTTAGTTTCACAGAGCTCCTACGAGCAGTACTTC | CASSLVSQSSYEQYF
- | TRBJ2-5 | TRBV6-1 | - | TGTGCCAGCAGTGATCCGGGGGAGACCCAGTACTTC | CASSDPGETQYF
few | TRBJ1-6 | TRBV19 | - | TGTGCCAGTAGTATTCTCCAGGACTATAATTCACCCCTCCACTTT | CASSILQDYNSPLHF
- | TRBJ1-2 | TRBV10-3 | TRBD1 | TGTGCCATCAGCAATACAGGGGGGGAAGGCTACACCTTC | CAISNTGGEGYTF
- | TRBJ1-5 | TRBV10-2 | - | TGCGCCAGCAGTGAGGGGGGGGCGAGATCTCAGCCCCAGCATTTT | CASSEGGARSQPQHF
- | TRBJ1-5 | TRBV7-2 | - | TGTGCCAGCTCGCGGGGATCAGTTCCCCAGCATTTT | CASSRGSVPQHF
- | TRBJ2-2 | TRBV5-1 | - | TGCGCCAGCAGCCTTACAGGGAAGACCGGGGAGCTGTTTTTT | CASSLTGKTGELFF
- | TRBJ2-1 | TRBV9 | - | TGTGCCAGCAGCATCAGAGGTAATGAGCAGTTCTTC | CASSIRGNEQFF
- | TRBJ2-2 | TRBV2 | TRBD2 | TGTGCCAGCAGTGAAGAAGGGACTAGCGGGAGGGTCGGGGAGCTGTTTTTT | CASSEEGTSGRVGELFF
many | TRBJ1-4 | TRBV19 | - | TGTGCCAGTAGTATCTCTGGGGCTCCGGAAAAACTGTTTTTT | CASSISGAPEKLFF
few | TRBJ2-5 | TRBV5-1 | - | TGCGCCAGCAGCTTGGCCCCGGGGGTATTTGAGACCCAGTACTTC | CASSLAPGVFETQYF
- | TRBJ1-1 | TRBV5-8 | - | TGTGCCAGCAGCTTTAGCGGGGAGAACACTGAAGCTTTCTTT | CASSFSGENTEAFF
- | TRBJ2-3 | TRBV9 | - | TGTGCCAGCAGCCCCCAGACAGGCCGCACAGATACGCAGTATTTT | CASSPQTGRTDTQYF
- | TRBJ2-3 | TRBV6-1 | TRBD2 | TGTGCCAGCAGTGCCGGGACTAGCGGGGATACGCAGTATTTT | CASSAGTSGDTQYF
- | TRBJ1-2 | TRBV29-1 | - | TGCAGCGTTCTTTTCGTTAAAGGGGTTGACTATGGCTACACCTTC | CSVLFVKGVDYGYTF
- | TRBJ2-7 | TRBV9 | - | TGTGCCAGCAGCGCAACCGGGAACTACGAGCAGTACTTC | CASSATGNYEQYF
few | TRBJ2-3 | TRBV9 | TRBD2 | TGTGCCAGCAGCGAGAGGCTCCCTAGCGGGGTAAGCACAGATACGCAGTATTTT | CASSERLPSGVSTDTQYF
- | TRBJ2-2 | TRBV6-5 | - | TGTGCCAGCAGTTACTCGTTTACTAGCATCTCCGGGGAGCTGTTTTTT | CASSYSFTSISGELFF
- | TRBJ2-7 | TRBV11-2 | TRBD1 | TGTGCCAGCAGCTTAGGGACCGGGACAGGGGCCTACGAGCAGTACTTC | CASSLGTGTGAYEQYF
- | TRBJ2-2 | TRBV7-2 | - | TGTGCCAGCAGCCGGGTCTCGGGGTCGAACACCGGGGAGCTGTTTTTT | CASSRVSGSNTGELFF